Listed here are 18 T cell receptor beta chains from one sample, sequenced in a study of shared clonotypes between healthy human individuals. Naive CD8 cells lacked CD45RO, underwent positive selection for CCR7 and left out terminally differentiated effector memory CD45RA+ cells. Method: immunoSEQ multiplex PCR; TCRdb's copy keeps in-frame clones and lacks some. This sample has 500,000 to 700,000 clones, with roughly 95% found just once. The sequenced sample consisted of naive CD8+ T cells sorted from blood. These receptors all come from a woman younger than 45 in good health.

CDR3 region: CASSPGIAGESSYEQYF. DNA for the CDR3: TGTGCCAGCTCACCGGGAATAGCGGGAGAGTCATCCTACGAGCAGTACTTC. The chain joins TRBV18 to TRBJ2-7; 9 bases line up with TRBD2. J gave up 1 base and V 3 bases, and 10 bases lay outside the gene matches. There are 17 residues in the CDR3. The germline gives CDR1 KGHSH, CDR2 LQKENI.

The sample holds a few counts of this clone. This chain connects TRBV14 to TRBJ1-1; weak D call: TRBD1 (6 bases). CDR3 length: 15 amino acids. V lost 2 bases and J 2 bases, leaving 12 bases between the germline ends. Germline assignment: CDR1 SGHDN and CDR2 FVKESK. The CDR3 here is CASSQTGRLNTEAFF. In DNA, the CDR3 is TGTGCCAGCAGCCAAACAGGGAGGCTCAACACTGAAGCTTTCTTT.

This clone was observed a handful of times. The rearrangement links TRBV7-9 to TRBJ2-7, with D perhaps TRBD2 (6 bases). Deletions cut 6 bases from V and 5 bases from J, with 14 bases between. Germline assignment: CDR1 SEHNR and CDR2 FQNEAQ (reference sequence). This CDR3 is 13 amino acids long. Here the CDR3 reads CASSPGVPHEQYF. For the CDR3, the DNA is TGTGCCAGCAGTCCGGGAGTACCCCACGAGCAGTACTTC.

As for this clone: The same CDR3 can be traced to other DNA sequences in this sample. The V call is TRBV5-6, the J call TRBJ1-5; TRBD1 aligns across 7 bases. Germline V lookup: CDR1 SGHDT, CDR2 YYEEEE. V gave up 0 bases and J gave up 7 bases; unmatched junction bases: 1. This CDR3 spans 13 amino acids. The CDR3 sequence: CASSLGQGQPQHF. The CDR3 nucleotides are TGTGCCAGCAGCTTGGGACAGGGACAGCCCCAGCATTTT.

The sample holds one count of this clone. The chain employs TRBV7-7 and TRBJ2-1; tentative D call: TRBD2 (6 bases). Trimming took off 5 bases at V and 5 bases at J, with 13 bases between the two ends. The CDR3 consists of 14 residues. Germline-derived CDR1 and CDR2 are SSHAT and FNYEAQ (reference sequence). This CDR3 reads CASSPDLADNEQFF. CDR3 bases: TGTGCCAGCAGCCCCGATTTAGCGGACAATGAGCAGTTCTTC.

The chain carries TRBV5-6 and TRBJ2-7; D perhaps matches TRBD1 (6 bases). Trimming took 3 bases from V and 3 from J, leaving 10 bases between them. Germline lookup yields CDR1 SGHDT and CDR2 YYEEEE. The CDR3 spans 13 residues. The DNA for the CDR3 is TGTGCCAGCAGCTACCGGGACATCTACGAGCAGTACTTC. It yields the protein CASSYRDIYEQYF.

CDR3 sequence: CASSFPGLGNTEAFF. CDR3 coding DNA: TGTGCCAGCAGCTTCCCGGGACTAGGGAACACTGAAGCTTTCTTT. The genes are TRBV5-6 and TRBJ1-1; maybe TRBD1 (5 bases). Germline V gives CDR1 SGHDT, CDR2 YYEEEE. This CDR3 has 15 amino acids. V lost 2 bases and J 1 base, leaving 12 bases between the germline ends.

This clone was observed once. This chain links TRBV11-2 with TRBJ2-7; D is undetermined. The germline gives CDR1 SGHAT, CDR2 FQNNGV. V lost 2 bases to trimming and J lost 2 bases, with 4 bases between them. The CDR3 has 12 amino acids. The CDR3 loop reads CASSLSPYEQYF. The CDR3 DNA follows: TGTGCCAGCAGCTTAAGTCCCTACGAGCAGTACTTC.

The chain is built from TRBV2 and TRBJ2-2, with 9 bases identical to TRBD1. This CDR3 spans 14 amino acids. Trimming at V came to 4 bases and at J to 6 bases, leaving 3 bases not matched to a gene. The germline CDR1 and CDR2 sequences are SNHLY and FYNNEI. CDR3: CASSGGQGPGELFF. DNA of the CDR3: TGTGCCAGCAGTGGAGGACAGGGGCCCGGGGAGCTGTTTTTT.

The rearrangement joins TRBV9 to TRBJ2-7, with TRBD1 matching 8 bases. This CDR3 spans 15 amino acids. The V segment lost 0 bases and the J segment 3 bases; nucleotides outside the gene matches: 5. The V gene's germline CDR1 is SGDLS and CDR2 YYNGEE. This CDR3 reads CASSVASGGYYEQYF. Here the CDR3 DNA reads TGTGCCAGCAGCGTAGCATCAGGGGGCTACTACGAGCAGTACTTC.

This chain joins TRBV7-9 and TRBJ2-1; 7 bases align to TRBD1. The CDR3 length is 15 residues. Trimming at V came to 4 bases and at J to 0 bases, leaving 3 bases not matched to a gene. Germline assignment: CDR1 SEHNR and CDR2 FQNEAQ (reference sequence). The CDR3 here is CASSSTGSSYNEQFF. As DNA, the CDR3 is TGTGCCAGCAGCTCGACAGGGAGCTCCTACAATGAGCAGTTCTTC.

This chain connects TRBV30 to TRBJ1-3, with D unclear. The V gene's germline CDR1 is GTSNPN and CDR2 SVGIG (reference sequence). The CDR3 extends over 12 amino acids. V gave up 3 bases and J gave up 2 bases, with 5 bases separating them. The CDR3, as DNA: TGTGCCTGGAGCGCAACTGGAAACACCATATATTTT. Its translation is CAWSATGNTIYF.

The chain joins TRBV9 to TRBJ2-2; tentative D call: TRBD1 (6 bases). Germline loops: CDR1 SGDLS, CDR2 YYNGEE. V lost 0 bases, J lost 4 bases, and 10 bases lay in between. The CDR3 sequence is 15 residues long. The CDR3 DNA reads as TGTGCCAGCAGCGTAGAGGGGACACTCACCGGGGAGCTGTTTTTT. Translated: CASSVEGTLTGELFF.

In its sample, this clone was seen once. The chain couples TRBV7-9 to TRBJ2-7; TRBD1 matches 7 bases. J lost 5 bases, V lost 4 bases, and 5 bases had no gene match. The CDR3 totals 13 residues. Germline values: CDR1 SEHNR, CDR2 FQNEAQ (reference sequence). CDR3 DNA sequence: TGTGCCAGCAGCTCACAGGGGTTCCACGAGCAGTACTTC. Encoded protein: CASSSQGFHEQYF. Together with reference TRBV7-9 and TRBJ2-7, the CDR3 gives the full variable domain: DTGVSQNPRHKITKRGQNVTFRCDPISEHNRLYWYRQTLGQGPEFLTYFQNEAQLEKSRLLSDRFSAERPKGSFSTLEIQRTEQGDSAMYLCASSSQGFHEQYFGPGTRLTVT.

This clone was seen a handful of times. Other DNA sequences in this specimen translate into the identical CDR3. The genes are TRBV6-5 and TRBJ1-1, with D uncertain. This CDR3 is 12 amino acids long. Between the trimmed V and J ends, which lost 2 bases and 1 base, there was a span of 2 bases. Germline V lookup: CDR1 MNHEY, CDR2 SVGAGI. The CDR3 DNA is TGTGCCAGCAGTTACGCGAACACTGAAGCTTTCTTT. This sequence encodes CASSYANTEAFF.

V usage is TRBV6-1 and J usage is TRBJ1-2; D call uncertain. Germline V gene sequence: CDR1 MNHNS, CDR2 SASEGT. CDR3 size: 14 residues. The ends were cut back, 2 bases at V and 5 bases at J, with 12 bases in the middle. CDR3 sequence reads: CASSELSRSYGYTF. DNA of the CDR3: TGTGCCAGCAGTGAACTGAGCCGTTCGTATGGCTACACCTTC.

The V and J genes are TRBV27 and TRBJ2-1; 13 bases align to TRBD2. Germline-derived CDR1 and CDR2 are MNHEY and SMNVEV (reference sequence). This CDR3 has 15 residues. Trimming at V came to 5 bases and at J to 7 bases, leaving 5 bases not matched to a gene. The CDR3 reads CASSELAGGGNEQFF. The DNA for the CDR3 is TGTGCCAGCAGTGAACTAGCGGGAGGGGGGAATGAGCAGTTCTTC.

J is TRBJ2-6 and V is TRBV25-1, with D hard to call. V shed 4 bases and J shed 0 bases, with 13 bases lying between them. The CDR3 is 17 residues long. The germline gives CDR1 MGHDK, CDR2 SYGVNS. The CDR3, as DNA: TGTGCCAGCAGTGCTACAGACACGCGCTCTGGGGCCAACGTCCTGACTTTC. It codes for CASSATDTRSGANVLTF.